Sequencing of this TCR beta chain was carried out in a study of cytomegalovirus exposure and HLA in healthy donors. In the PCR, 60 Vbeta and 13 Jbeta primers were used. Profiling relied on immunoSEQ multiplex PCR, and the TCRdb table lists in-frame clones only, not all of them. The table shows about 130,000 clones, with around 78% occurring only once. Study observations and caveats: Rarity marked most TCR sequences, yet some public TCRs occurred in many donors. Among CMV-associated TCR beta chains, most appeared HLA-restricted in a later analysis.

To note about this clone: Its antigen is currently unknown.

The receptor was derived from a man between 18 and 35 years old in good health and CMV-seropositive. The sequencing sample was made of PBMCs.

CDR3 sequence: CASSLAGGLDSYNSPLHF. Written as DNA, the CDR3 is TGCGCCAGCAGCTTGGCCGGAGGGTTAGACTCCTATAATTCACCCCTCCACTTT. This chain connects TRBV5-1 to TRBJ1-6; D gene unclear. V was shortened by 0 bases and J by 0 bases, with 13 bases between the two germline ends. This CDR3 has 18 amino acids. CDR1 and CDR2 (germline): SGHRS, YFSETQ.